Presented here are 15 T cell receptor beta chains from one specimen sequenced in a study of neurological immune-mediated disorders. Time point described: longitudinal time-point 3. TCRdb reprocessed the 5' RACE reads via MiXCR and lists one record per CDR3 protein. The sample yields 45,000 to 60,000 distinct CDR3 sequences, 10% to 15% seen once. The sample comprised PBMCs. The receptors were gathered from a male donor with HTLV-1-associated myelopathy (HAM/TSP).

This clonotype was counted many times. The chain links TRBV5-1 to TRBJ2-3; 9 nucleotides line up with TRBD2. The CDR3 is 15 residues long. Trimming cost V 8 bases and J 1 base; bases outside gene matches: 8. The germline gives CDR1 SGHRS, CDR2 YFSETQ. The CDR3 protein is CASVAGDPRTDTQYF. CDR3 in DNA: TGCGCCAGTGTAGCGGGGGACCCTCGCACAGATACGCAGTATTTT.

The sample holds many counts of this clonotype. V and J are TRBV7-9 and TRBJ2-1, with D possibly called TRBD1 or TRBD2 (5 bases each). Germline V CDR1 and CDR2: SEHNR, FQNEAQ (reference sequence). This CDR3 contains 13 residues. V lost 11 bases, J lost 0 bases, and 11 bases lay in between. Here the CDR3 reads CASGHSSYNEQFF. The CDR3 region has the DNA TGTGCCTCGGGGCACAGCTCCTACAATGAGCAGTTCTTC.

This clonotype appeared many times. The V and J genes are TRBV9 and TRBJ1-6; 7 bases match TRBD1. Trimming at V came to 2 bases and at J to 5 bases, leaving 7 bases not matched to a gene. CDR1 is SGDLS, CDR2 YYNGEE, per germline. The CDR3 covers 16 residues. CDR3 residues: CASSVATGMNNSPLHF. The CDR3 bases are TGTGCCAGCAGCGTTGCGACAGGGATGAATAATTCACCCCTCCACTTT. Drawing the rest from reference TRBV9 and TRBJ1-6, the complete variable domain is DSGVTQTPKHLITATGQRVTLRCSPRSGDLSVYWYQQSLDQGLQFLIQYYNGEERAKGNILERFSAQQFPDLHSELNLSSLELGDSALYFCASSVATGMNNSPLHFGNGTRLTVT.

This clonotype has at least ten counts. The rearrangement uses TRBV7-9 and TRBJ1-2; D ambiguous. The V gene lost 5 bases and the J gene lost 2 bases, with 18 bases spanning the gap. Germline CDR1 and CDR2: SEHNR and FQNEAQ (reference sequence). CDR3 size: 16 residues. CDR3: CASSQSGRLRNYGYTF. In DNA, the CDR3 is TGTGCCAGCAGCCAAAGCGGACGACTCCGGAACTATGGCTACACCTTC.

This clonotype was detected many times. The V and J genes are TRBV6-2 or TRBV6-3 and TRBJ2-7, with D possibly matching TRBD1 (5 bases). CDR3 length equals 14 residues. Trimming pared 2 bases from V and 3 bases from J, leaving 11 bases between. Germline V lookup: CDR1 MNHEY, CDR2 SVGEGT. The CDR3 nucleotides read TGTGCCAGCAGTTACGGGCAGGGTCTCTACGAGCAGTACTTC. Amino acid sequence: CASSYGQGLYEQYF.

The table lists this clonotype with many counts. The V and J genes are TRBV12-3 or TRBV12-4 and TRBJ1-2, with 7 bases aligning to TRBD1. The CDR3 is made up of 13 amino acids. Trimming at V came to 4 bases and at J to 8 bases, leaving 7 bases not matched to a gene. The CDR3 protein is CASSYLGGQGYTF. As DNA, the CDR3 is TGTGCCAGCAGTTATCTGGGGGGACAGGGCTACACCTTC.

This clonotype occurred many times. The CDR3 DNA follows: TGTGCCAGCAGCTTAGAGGCAGGGGTCACTGAAGCTTTCTTT. Translated, it gives CASSLEAGVTEAFF. This chain uses TRBV7-2 with TRBJ1-1; tentatively, D is TRBD1 (6 bases). Trimming took 1 base from V and 4 from J, leaving 10 bases between them. Germline V gives CDR1 SGHTA, CDR2 FQGNSA. There are 14 residues in the CDR3. The entire variable domain, with the rest obtained from reference TRBV7-2 and TRBJ1-1, is as follows: GAGVSQSPSNKVTEKGKDVELRCDPISGHTALYWYRQSLGQGLEFLIYFQGNSAPDKSGLPSDRFSAERTGGSVSTLTIQRTQQEDSAVYLCASSLEAGVTEAFFGQGTRLTVV.

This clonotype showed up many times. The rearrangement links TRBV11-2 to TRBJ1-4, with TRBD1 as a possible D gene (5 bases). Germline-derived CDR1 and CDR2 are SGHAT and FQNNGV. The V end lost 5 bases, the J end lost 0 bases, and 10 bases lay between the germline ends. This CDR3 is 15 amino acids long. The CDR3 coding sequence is TGTGCCAGCAGCGCTCAGGGAGCAACTAATGAAAAACTGTTTTTT. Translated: CASSAQGATNEKLFF.

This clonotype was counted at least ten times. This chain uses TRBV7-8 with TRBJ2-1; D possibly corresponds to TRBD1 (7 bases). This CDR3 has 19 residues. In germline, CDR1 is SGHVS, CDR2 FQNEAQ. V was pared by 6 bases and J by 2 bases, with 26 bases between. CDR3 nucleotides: TGTGCCAGCAGAAGACGGGACAGCGACGGGGGATTCACCTACAATGAGCAGTTCTTC. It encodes CASRRRDSDGGFTYNEQFF.

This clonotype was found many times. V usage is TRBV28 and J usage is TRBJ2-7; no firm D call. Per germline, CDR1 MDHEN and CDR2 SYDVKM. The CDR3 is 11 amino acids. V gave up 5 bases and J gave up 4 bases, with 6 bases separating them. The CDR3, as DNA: TGTGCCAGCAGTCCCTTATACGAGCAGTACTTC. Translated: CASSPLYEQYF. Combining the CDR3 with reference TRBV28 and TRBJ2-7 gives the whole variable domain DVKVTQSSRYLVKRTGEKVFLECVQDMDHENMFWYRQDPGLGLRLIYFSYDVKMKEKGDIPEGYSVSREKKERFSLILESASTNQTSMYLCASSPLYEQYFGPGTRLTVT.

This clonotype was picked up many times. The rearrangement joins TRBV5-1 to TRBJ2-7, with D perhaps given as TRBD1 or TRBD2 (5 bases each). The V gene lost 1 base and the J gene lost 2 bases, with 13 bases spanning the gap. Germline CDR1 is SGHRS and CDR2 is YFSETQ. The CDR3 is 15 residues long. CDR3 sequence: CASSLSGTITYEQYF. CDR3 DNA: TGCGCCAGCAGCTTGTCCGGGACCATCACCTACGAGCAGTACTTC.

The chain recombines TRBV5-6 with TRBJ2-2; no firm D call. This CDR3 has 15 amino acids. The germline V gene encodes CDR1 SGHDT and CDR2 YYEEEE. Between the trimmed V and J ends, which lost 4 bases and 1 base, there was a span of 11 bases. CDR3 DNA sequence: TGTGCCAGCAGCCGGGTCCCAGGGAACACCGGGGAGCTGTTTTTT. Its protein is CASSRVPGNTGELFF. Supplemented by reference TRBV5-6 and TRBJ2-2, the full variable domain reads DAGVTQSPTHLIKTRGQQVTLRCSPKSGHDTVSWYQQALGQGPQFIFQYYEEEERQRGNFPDRFSGHQFPNYSSELNVNALLLGDSALYLCASSRVPGNTGELFFGEGSRLTVL.

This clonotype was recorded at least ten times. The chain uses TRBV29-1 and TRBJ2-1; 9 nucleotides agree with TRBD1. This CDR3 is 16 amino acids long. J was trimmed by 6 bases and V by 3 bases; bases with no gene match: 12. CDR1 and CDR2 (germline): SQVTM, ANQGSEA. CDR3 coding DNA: TGCAGCGTTGACGTAGGTCGGGACAGGGCTCTCAATGAGCAGTTCTTC. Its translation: CSVDVGRDRALNEQFF.

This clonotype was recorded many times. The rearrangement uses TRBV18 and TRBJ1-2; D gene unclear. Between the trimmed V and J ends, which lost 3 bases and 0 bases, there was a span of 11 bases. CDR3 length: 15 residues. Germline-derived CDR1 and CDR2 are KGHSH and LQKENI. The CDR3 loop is CASSPTVGANYGYTF. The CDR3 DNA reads TGTGCCAGCTCACCTACCGTGGGAGCTAACTATGGCTACACCTTC.

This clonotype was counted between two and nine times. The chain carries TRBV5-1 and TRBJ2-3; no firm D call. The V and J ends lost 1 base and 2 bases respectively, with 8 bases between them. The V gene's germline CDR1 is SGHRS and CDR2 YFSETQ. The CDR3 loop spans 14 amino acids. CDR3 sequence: CASSLTQFTDTQYF. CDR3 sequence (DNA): TGCGCCAGCAGCTTGACTCAGTTCACAGATACGCAGTATTTT.